A selection of T cell receptor beta chains follows, all from one sample in a study of regulatory T cells in long-lasting Graves disease. TCRdb re-called the multiplex PCR reads with MiXCR, one entry per CDR3 protein. Of approximately 480,000 distinct CDR3 sequences listed, roughly 16% were seen once; the top ten hold about 12%. The sample was also linked to a second study, of T cells in Graves' hyperthyroidism and ophthalmopathy.

This specimen consisted of peripheral blood mononuclear cells (PBMCs), obtained at new diagnosis, from a patient treated with antithyroid drugs. The receptors here all came from a man aged 35-49 years with Graves disease. Both conserved end residues are part of each CDR3. Each record gives: V gene, clone size, CDR3 length, D gene, J gene, CDR3 protein, CDR3 DNA. The D gene is left open where the match is weak. Rows may omit the clone size; those that give it use once, few, many or a size class.

v_call: TRBV20-1; clone_size: few; cdr3_length: 14; d_call: .; j_call: TRBJ2-7; cdr3_aa: CSAGTALGRYEQYF; cdr3_nt: TGCAGTGCTGGAACGGCGTTGGGGCGCTACGAGCAGTACTTC
v_call: TRBV2; clone_size: many; cdr3_length: 15; d_call: TRBD2; j_call: TRBJ2-1; cdr3_aa: CASSSGLAGFNEQFF; cdr3_nt: TGTGCCAGCAGTTCTGGACTAGCGGGATTTAATGAGCAGTTCTTC
v_call: TRBV5-1; clone_size: .; cdr3_length: 14; d_call: .; j_call: TRBJ2-7; cdr3_aa: CASSSGTQTYEQYF; cdr3_nt: TGCGCCAGCAGCTCCGGGACACAGACCTACGAGCAGTACTTC
v_call: TRBV28; clone_size: many; cdr3_length: 16; d_call: TRBD2; j_call: TRBJ2-2; cdr3_aa: CASSSKLAGGVGELFF; cdr3_nt: TGTGCCAGCAGTTCGAAACTAGCGGGAGGGGTCGGGGAGCTGTTTTTT
v_call: TRBV3-1; clone_size: many; cdr3_length: 17; d_call: TRBD1; j_call: TRBJ2-7; cdr3_aa: CASSQGGSGGHSYEQYF; cdr3_nt: TGTGCCAGCAGCCAAGGTGGTTCAGGGGGACACTCCTACGAGCAGTACTTC
v_call: TRBV11-2; clone_size: many; cdr3_length: 15; d_call: .; j_call: TRBJ2-7; cdr3_aa: CASSSERRSSYEQYF; cdr3_nt: TGTGCCAGCAGCTCCGAGAGGCGTAGCTCCTACGAGCAGTACTTC
v_call: TRBV24-1; clone_size: .; cdr3_length: 17; d_call: TRBD2; j_call: TRBJ2-2; cdr3_aa: CATSDGLAGDNFGELFF; cdr3_nt: TGTGCCACCAGTGATGGACTAGCGGGAGATAACTTCGGGGAGCTGTTTTTT
v_call: TRBV28; clone_size: many; cdr3_length: 13; d_call: .; j_call: TRBJ2-7; cdr3_aa: CASTQGRNYEQYF; cdr3_nt: TGTGCCAGCACCCAGGGACGGAACTACGAGCAGTACTTC
v_call: TRBV7-9; clone_size: few; cdr3_length: 16; d_call: TRBD2; j_call: TRBJ2-7; cdr3_aa: CASSRGGARLGYEQYF; cdr3_nt: TGTGCCAGCAGCCGCGGGGGGGCCCGCCTTGGCTACGAGCAGTACTTC
v_call: TRBV28; clone_size: many; cdr3_length: 15; d_call: TRBD1; j_call: TRBJ2-1; cdr3_aa: CASSDDRGNKDEQFF; cdr3_nt: TGTGCCAGCAGTGACGACAGGGGGAATAAGGATGAGCAGTTCTTC
v_call: TRBV7-9; clone_size: many; cdr3_length: 13; d_call: .; j_call: TRBJ1-1; cdr3_aa: CASHLDTSLKAFF; cdr3_nt: TGTGCCAGTCACCTGGATACGTCATTGAAAGCTTTCTTT
v_call: TRBV5-1; clone_size: .; cdr3_length: 15; d_call: .; j_call: TRBJ2-7; cdr3_aa: CASSTSGAGYTEQYF; cdr3_nt: TGCGCCAGCAGCACCTCTGGAGCGGGTTACACCGAGCAGTACTTC
v_call: TRBV28; clone_size: many; cdr3_length: 15; d_call: .; j_call: TRBJ1-2; cdr3_aa: CASSQPRSWGHGYTF; cdr3_nt: TGTGCCAGCAGCCAACCCCGTTCATGGGGTCATGGCTACACCTTC
v_call: TRBV2; clone_size: many; cdr3_length: 14; d_call: TRBD2; j_call: TRBJ2-2; cdr3_aa: CASRSGRGAGELFF; cdr3_nt: TGTGCCAGCAGGAGCGGGAGAGGCGCCGGGGAGCTGTTTTTT
v_call: TRBV28; clone_size: .; cdr3_length: 15; d_call: TRBD2; j_call: TRBJ2-1; cdr3_aa: CASSTGLAGIGEQFF; cdr3_nt: TGTGCCAGCAGTACGGGACTAGCGGGGATAGGTGAGCAGTTCTTC
v_call: TRBV4-1; clone_size: many; cdr3_length: 15; d_call: TRBD1; j_call: TRBJ2-7; cdr3_aa: CASSQRQGSSYEQYF; cdr3_nt: TGCGCCAGCAGCCAACGACAGGGTAGCTCCTACGAGCAGTACTTC
v_call: TRBV7-9; clone_size: many; cdr3_length: 14; d_call: TRBD1; j_call: TRBJ1-1; cdr3_aa: CASSGGQLNTEAFF; cdr3_nt: TGTGCCAGCAGCGGGGGACAGTTGAACACTGAAGCTTTCTTT
v_call: TRBV30; clone_size: many; cdr3_length: 13; d_call: .; j_call: TRBJ2-2; cdr3_aa: CAWAGTNTGELFF; cdr3_nt: TGTGCCTGGGCCGGGACTAACACCGGGGAGCTGTTTTTT